This is a list of T cell receptor beta chains from one sample in a study of CD8+ T cells in alopecia areata. Sequenced by immunoSEQ multiplex PCR; TCRdb stores in-frame clones only, minus some. The top ten hold less than 15% of the sample, which has about 160,000 clones, around 87% seen once. Source: CD8+ T cells sorted from blood, taken at week 0. The receptors stem from a human donor with alopecia areata. Each CDR3 is given with its conserved first and last residue.

CDR3 length	V gene	J gene	CDR3 protein
12	TRBV7-9	TRBJ2-3	CVSSSQGDTQYF
13	TRBV7-9	TRBJ2-7	CASSGQGSYEQYF
12	TRBV30	.	CAWSQTGSEQYF
14	TRBV27	TRBJ2-1	CASLSGGGNNEQFF
13	TRBV29-1	TRBJ1-1	CSALEGGVAEAFF
16	TRBV29-1	TRBJ2-7	CSVELPTGTFLYEQYF
14	TRBV7-9	TRBJ1-5	CASSGGQSNQPQHF
14	TRBV7-8	TRBJ2-1	CASSLGTVNNEQFF
17	TRBV6-4	TRBJ2-3	CASSDSRGGAGTDTQYF
15	TRBV6-5	TRBJ1-3	CASSYGQGAGNTIYF